The T cell receptor beta chain under discussion was sequenced for a study of shared T cell receptors in the human thymus. This clone was recorded only once. Generated by immunoSEQ multiplex PCR, the TCRdb table keeps only in-frame clones and is missing some. The sample lists about 380,000 clones, roughly 94% occurring once. V lost 4 bases and J lost 6, with 13 bases in between. Germline assignment: CDR1 SQVTM and CDR2 ANQGSEA. The CDR3 has 13 residues. This TCR was recovered from a human donor. Material: thymocytes. The chain joins TRBV29-1 to TRBJ2-1, with D possibly TRBD2 on 5 matching bases. CDR3 protein: CSVVRERPNEQFF. Here the CDR3 DNA reads TGCAGCGTTGTTCGGGAACGGCCCAATGAGCAGTTCTTC.